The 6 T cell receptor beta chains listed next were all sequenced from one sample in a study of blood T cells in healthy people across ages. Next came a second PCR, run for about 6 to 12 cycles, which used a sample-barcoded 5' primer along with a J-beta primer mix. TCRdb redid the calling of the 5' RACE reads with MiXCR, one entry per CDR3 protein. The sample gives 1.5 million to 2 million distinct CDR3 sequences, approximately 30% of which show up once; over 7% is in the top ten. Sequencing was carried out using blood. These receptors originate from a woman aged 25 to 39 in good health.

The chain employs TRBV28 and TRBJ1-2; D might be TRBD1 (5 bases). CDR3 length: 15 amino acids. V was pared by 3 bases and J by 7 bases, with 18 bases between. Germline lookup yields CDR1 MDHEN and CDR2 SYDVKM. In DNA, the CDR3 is TGTGCCAGCAGTTTCCGAATGAGGGGTAGCTGTGGCTACACCTTC. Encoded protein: CASSFRMRGSCGYTF.

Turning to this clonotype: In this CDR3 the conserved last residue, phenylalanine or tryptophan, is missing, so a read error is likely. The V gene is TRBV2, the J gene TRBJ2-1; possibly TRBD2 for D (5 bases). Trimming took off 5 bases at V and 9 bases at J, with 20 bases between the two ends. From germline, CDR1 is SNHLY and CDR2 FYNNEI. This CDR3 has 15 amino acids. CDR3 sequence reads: CASSREPTSSGEQFL. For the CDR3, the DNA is TGTGCCAGCAGTCGAGAACCTACTAGTTCTGGTGAGCAGTTCTTA.

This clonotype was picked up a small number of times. CDR3 DNA: TGTGCCAGCAGCCCCCCCGGGGAGGCTAATGAAAAACTGTTTTTT. It codes for CASSPPGEANEKLFF. This chain connects TRBV6-6 to TRBJ1-4; no reliable D call. Germline values: CDR1 MNHNY, CDR2 SVGAGI (reference sequence). The V gene lost 6 bases and the J gene lost 3 bases, with 14 bases spanning the gap. CDR3 length: 15 residues.

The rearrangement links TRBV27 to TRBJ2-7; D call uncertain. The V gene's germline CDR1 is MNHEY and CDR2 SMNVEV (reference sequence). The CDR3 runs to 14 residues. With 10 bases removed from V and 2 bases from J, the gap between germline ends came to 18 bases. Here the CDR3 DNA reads TGTGCCAAGACCGAGGCGGACCCGGCCTACGAGCAGTACTTC. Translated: CAKTEADPAYEQYF.

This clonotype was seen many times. For the CDR3, the DNA is TGTGCCAGCAGCTTCGGGCCAGCGGGAGCAACCTACGAGCAGTACTTC. Translating gives CASSFGPAGATYEQYF. This chain connects TRBV11-2 to TRBJ2-7; 8 bases are shared with TRBD2. The germline gives CDR1 SGHAT, CDR2 FQNNGV. The CDR3 consists of 16 residues. The ends lost 3 bases at V and 2 bases at J; junction bases unmatched: 9.

CDR3 sequence: CASSHRDGGTDTQYF. The DNA of the CDR3 is TGTGCCAGCTCACACCGGGACGGAGGCACAGATACGCAGTATTTT. The J gene is TRBJ2-3, the V gene TRBV7-9; D possibly uses TRBD1 or TRBD2 (5 bases each). The V end lost 8 bases, the J end lost 1 base, and 16 bases lay between the germline ends. Germline CDR1 and CDR2: SEHNR and FQNEAQ (reference sequence). This CDR3 comprises 15 residues.